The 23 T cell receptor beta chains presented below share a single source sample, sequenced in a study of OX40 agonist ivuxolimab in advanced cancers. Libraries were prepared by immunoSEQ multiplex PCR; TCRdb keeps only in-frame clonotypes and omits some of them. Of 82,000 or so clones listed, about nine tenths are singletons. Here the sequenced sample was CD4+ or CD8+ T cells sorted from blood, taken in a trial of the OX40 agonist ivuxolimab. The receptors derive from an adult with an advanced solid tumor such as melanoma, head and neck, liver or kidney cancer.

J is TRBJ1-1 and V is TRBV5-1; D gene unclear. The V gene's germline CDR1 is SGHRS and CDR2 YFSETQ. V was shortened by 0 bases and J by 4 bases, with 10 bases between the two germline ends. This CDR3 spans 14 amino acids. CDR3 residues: CASSLGVAGTEAFF. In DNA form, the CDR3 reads TGCGCCAGCAGCTTGGGGGTGGCGGGCACTGAAGCTTTCTTT.

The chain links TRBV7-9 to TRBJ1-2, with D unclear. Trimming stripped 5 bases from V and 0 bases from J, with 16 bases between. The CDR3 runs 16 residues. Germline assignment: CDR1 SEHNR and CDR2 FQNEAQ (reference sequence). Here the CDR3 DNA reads TGTGCCAGCAGCGCCCTCGGCCGGAGTCCTAACTATGGCTACACCTTC. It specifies CASSALGRSPNYGYTF.

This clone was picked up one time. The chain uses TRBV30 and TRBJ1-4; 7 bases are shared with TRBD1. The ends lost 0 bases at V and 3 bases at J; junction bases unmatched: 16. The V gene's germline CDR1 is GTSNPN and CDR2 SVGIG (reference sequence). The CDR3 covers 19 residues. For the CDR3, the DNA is TGTGCCTGGAGTGTACTCGCAACAGGGGTTATTCGACCTAATGAAAAACTGTTTTTT. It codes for CAWSVLATGVIRPNEKLFF.

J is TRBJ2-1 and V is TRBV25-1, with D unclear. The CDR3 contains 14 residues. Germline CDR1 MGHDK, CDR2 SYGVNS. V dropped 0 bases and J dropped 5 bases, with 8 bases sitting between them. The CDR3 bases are TGTGCCAGCAGTGAATACACCCAACACAATGAGCAGTTCTTC. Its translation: CASSEYTQHNEQFF.

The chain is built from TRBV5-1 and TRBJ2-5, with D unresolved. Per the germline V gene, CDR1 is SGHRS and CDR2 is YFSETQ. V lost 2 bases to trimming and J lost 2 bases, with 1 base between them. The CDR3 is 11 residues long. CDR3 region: CASSFQETQYF. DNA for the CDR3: TGCGCCAGCAGCTTTCAAGAGACCCAGTACTTC.

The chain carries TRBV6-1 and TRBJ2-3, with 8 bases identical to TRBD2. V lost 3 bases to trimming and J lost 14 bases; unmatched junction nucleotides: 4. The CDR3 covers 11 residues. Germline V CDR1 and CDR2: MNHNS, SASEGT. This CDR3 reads CASSDQRERYF. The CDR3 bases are TGTGCCAGCAGTGACCAGCGGGAGCGGTATTTT.

The CDR3 loop reads CASSYSAVSNQPQHF. The DNA of the CDR3 is TGTGCCAGCAGTTACTCTGCAGTCTCAAATCAGCCCCAGCATTTT. The chain has TRBV6-5 and TRBJ1-5; D is unclear. V lost 0 bases to trimming and J lost 4 bases, with 10 bases between them. This CDR3 has 15 residues. CDR1 and CDR2 from the germline V gene are MNHEY and SVGAGI.

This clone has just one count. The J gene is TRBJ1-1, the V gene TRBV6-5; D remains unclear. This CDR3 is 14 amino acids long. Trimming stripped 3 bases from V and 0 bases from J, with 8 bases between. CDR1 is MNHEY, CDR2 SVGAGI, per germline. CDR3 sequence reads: CASSYSRLNTEAFF. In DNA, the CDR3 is TGTGCCAGCAGTTATTCGAGATTGAACACTGAAGCTTTCTTT.

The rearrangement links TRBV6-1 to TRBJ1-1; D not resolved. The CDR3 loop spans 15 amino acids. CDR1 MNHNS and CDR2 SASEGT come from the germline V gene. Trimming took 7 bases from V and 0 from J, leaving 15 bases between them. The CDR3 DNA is TGTGCCAGCAAAGACGTAATGACTGTGAACACTGAAGCTTTCTTT. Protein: CASKDVMTVNTEAFF.

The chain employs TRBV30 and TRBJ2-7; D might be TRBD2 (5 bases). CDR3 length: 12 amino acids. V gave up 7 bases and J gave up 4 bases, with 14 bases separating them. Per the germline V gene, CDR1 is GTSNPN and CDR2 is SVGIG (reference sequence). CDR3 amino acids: CASTGVAYEQYF. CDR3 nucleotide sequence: TGTGCCTCGACCGGGGTGGCTTACGAGCAGTACTTC. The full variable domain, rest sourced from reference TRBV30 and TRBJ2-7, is SQTIHQWPATLVQPVGSPLSLECTVEGTSNPNLYWYRQAAGRGLQLLFYSVGIGQISSEVPQNLSASRPQDRQFILSSKKLLLSDSGFYLCASTGVAYEQYFGPGTRLTVT.

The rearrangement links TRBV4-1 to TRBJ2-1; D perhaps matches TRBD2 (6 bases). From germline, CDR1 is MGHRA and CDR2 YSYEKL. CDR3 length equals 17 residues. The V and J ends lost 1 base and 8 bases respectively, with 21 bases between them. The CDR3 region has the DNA TGCGCCAGCAGCCAAGTTAAGGGGTCCGGGAGAGTCTATGAGCAGTTCTTC. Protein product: CASSQVKGSGRVYEQFF.

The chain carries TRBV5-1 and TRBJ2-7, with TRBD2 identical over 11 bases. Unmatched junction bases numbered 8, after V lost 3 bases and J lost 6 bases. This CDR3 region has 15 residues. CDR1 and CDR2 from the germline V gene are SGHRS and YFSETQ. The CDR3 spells CASSSQLAGVSEQYF. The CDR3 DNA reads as TGCGCCAGCAGCTCCCAACTAGCGGGAGTTTCCGAGCAGTACTTC.

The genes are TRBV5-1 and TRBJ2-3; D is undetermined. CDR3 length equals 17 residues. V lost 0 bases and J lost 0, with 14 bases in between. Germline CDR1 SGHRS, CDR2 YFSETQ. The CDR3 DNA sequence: TGCGCCAGCAGCTTGGCTGGGGAATCCTTTAGCACAGATACGCAGTATTTT. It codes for CASSLAGESFSTDTQYF.

The DNA for the CDR3 is TGTGCTAGTGGTCCTCTTCGGGGGAAAGAAAGCACAGATACGCAGTATTTT. Amino acid sequence: CASGPLRGKESTDTQYF. This chain links TRBV12-5 with TRBJ2-3; a weak D match, TRBD2 (6 bases). This CDR3 is built from 17 residues. With 5 bases removed from V and 0 bases from J, the gap between germline ends came to 18 bases. Germline V gives CDR1 LGHNT, CDR2 FRNRAP.

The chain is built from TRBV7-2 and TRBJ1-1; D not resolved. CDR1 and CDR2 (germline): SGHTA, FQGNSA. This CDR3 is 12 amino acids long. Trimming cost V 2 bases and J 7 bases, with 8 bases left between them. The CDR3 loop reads CASSLSRVEAFF. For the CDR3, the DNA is TGTGCCAGCAGCTTATCAAGGGTTGAAGCTTTCTTT.

The CDR3 DNA is TGTGCCAGCATTCAATCAGGGGGCACTGAAGCTTTCTTT. Translation: CASIQSGGTEAFF. The genes are TRBV6-6 and TRBJ1-1, with 7 bases matching TRBD1. The CDR3 spans 13 residues. Germline CDR1 MNHNY, CDR2 SVGAGI (reference sequence). V shed 7 bases, J shed 4 bases, and the junction held 6 bases outside the gene matches.

The CDR3 nucleotides are TGTGCCAGCAGCTTGGGGCAGTACACTGAAGCTTTCTTT. It yields the protein CASSLGQYTEAFF. The J gene is TRBJ1-1, the V gene TRBV5-4; D remains unclear. V was clipped by 0 bases and J by 3 bases, with 6 bases between them. Per the germline V gene, CDR1 is SGHNT and CDR2 is YYREEE (reference sequence). The CDR3 is made up of 13 amino acids.

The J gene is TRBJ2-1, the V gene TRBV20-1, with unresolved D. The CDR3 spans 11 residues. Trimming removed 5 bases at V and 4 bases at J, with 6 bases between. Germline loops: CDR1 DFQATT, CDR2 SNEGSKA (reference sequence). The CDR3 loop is CSADGYNEQFF. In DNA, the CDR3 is TGCAGTGCTGACGGTTACAATGAGCAGTTCTTC.

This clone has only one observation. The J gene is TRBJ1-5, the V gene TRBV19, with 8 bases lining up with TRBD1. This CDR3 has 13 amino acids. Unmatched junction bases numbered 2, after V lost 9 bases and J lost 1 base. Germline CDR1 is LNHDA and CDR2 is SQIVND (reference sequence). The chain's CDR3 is CASGTGSNQPQHF. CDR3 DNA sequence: TGTGCCAGCGGGACAGGCAGCAATCAGCCCCAGCATTTT.

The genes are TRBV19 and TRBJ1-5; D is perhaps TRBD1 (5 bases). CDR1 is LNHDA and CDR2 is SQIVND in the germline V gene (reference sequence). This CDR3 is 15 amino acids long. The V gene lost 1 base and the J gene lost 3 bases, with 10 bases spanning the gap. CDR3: CASSIGSGNNQPQHF. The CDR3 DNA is TGTGCCAGTAGTATAGGGTCAGGGAACAATCAGCCCCAGCATTTT.

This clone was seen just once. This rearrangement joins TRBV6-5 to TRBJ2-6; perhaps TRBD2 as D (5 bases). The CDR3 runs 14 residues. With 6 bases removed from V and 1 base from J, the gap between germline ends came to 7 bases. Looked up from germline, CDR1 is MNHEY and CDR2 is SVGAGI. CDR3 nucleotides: TGTGCCAGCAGGGAGGATTCTGGGGCCAACGTCCTGACTTTC. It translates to CASREDSGANVLTF.

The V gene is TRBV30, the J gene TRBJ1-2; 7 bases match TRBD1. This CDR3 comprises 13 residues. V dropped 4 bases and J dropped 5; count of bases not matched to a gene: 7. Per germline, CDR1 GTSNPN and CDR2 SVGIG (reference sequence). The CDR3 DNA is TGTGCCTGGACTACAGGGACAGCTTATGGCTACACCTTC. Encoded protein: CAWTTGTAYGYTF.

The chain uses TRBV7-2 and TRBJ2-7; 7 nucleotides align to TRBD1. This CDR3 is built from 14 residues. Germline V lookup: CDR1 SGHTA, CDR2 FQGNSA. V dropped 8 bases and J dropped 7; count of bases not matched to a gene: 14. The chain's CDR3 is CASETYYRGGEQYF. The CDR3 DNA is TGTGCCAGCGAAACGTACTACAGGGGTGGGGAGCAGTACTTC.